A single sample is the source of the 16 T cell receptor beta chains below, sequenced in a study of neurological immune-mediated disorders (dated by TCRdb to between 2018 and 2020). Receptor libraries were prepared by 5' RACE. Sequencing used an Illumina HiSeq 2500. TCRdb passed the public sequencing reads through fastp at Q25 and MiXCR, retaining productive beta sequences. Entries that share a CDR3 protein sequence are merged under the most common genes and DNA. In this sample the table shows roughly 56,000 distinct CDR3 sequences, 11% of which occur a single time. Approximately 2% of the sample goes to the ten largest clones. Sequenced sample: PBMCs. The receptors shown here come from a man in his 60s in good health.

There are many counts of this clonotype. The chain employs TRBV2 and TRBJ2-1; no clear D. V gave up 1 base and J gave up 4 bases, with 5 bases separating them. The germline V gene has CDR1 SNHLY and CDR2 FYNNEI. This CDR3 has 13 amino acids. The CDR3 region has the DNA TGTGCCAGCAGTGAAGAGGTTTACAATGAGCAGTTCTTC. It specifies CASSEEVYNEQFF.

This clonotype was counted ten times or more. This chain links TRBV20-1 with TRBJ1-1; TRBD1 might be the D (5 bases). V lost 6 bases and J 6 bases, leaving 8 bases between the germline ends. The CDR3 is 10 amino acids. Germline values: CDR1 DFQATT, CDR2 SNEGSKA (reference sequence). The CDR3 nucleotides are TGCAGTGCACCGGGACCTGAAGCTTTCTTT. This gives the protein CSAPGPEAFF.

The chain links TRBV18 to TRBJ2-7; TRBD1 agrees at 9 bases. Germline CDR1 and CDR2: KGHSH and LQKENI. Trimming took 6 bases from V and 0 from J; bases not matched to a gene: 15. This CDR3 is 18 amino acids long. The CDR3, as DNA: TGTGCCAGCTCGGGGGACAGGGCGCGACTCCAAAGCTCCTACGAGCAGTACTTC. Encoded protein: CASSGDRARLQSSYEQYF.

This clonotype was observed many times. The rearrangement links TRBV7-6 to TRBJ2-1; D might be TRBD1 (6 bases). Trimming took off 5 bases at V and 5 bases at J, with 28 bases between the two ends. Germline V CDR1 and CDR2: SGHVS, FNYEAQ. The CDR3 sequence is 19 residues long. This chain's CDR3 is CASSPSWGPRGSGNNEQFF. The DNA of the CDR3 is TGTGCCAGCAGCCCTAGTTGGGGGCCAAGGGGGTCAGGGAACAATGAGCAGTTCTTC.

The sample holds many counts of this clonotype. V usage is TRBV5-1 and J usage is TRBJ2-7; 7 bases map to TRBD1. CDR3 length equals 15 residues. V shed 4 bases, J shed 7 bases, and the junction held 14 bases outside the gene matches. Germline CDR1 reads SGHRS; CDR2 reads YFSETQ. In DNA form, the CDR3 reads TGCGCCAGCAGCCCGTCCGGGACAGCGATCTTAGAGCAGTACTTC. Protein product: CASSPSGTAILEQYF.

The table lists this clonotype with many counts. V usage is TRBV9 and J usage is TRBJ2-1, with 10 bases lining up with TRBD2. Trimming removed 6 bases from V and 10 bases from J; junction bases left unmatched: 13. CDR1 and CDR2 from the germline V gene are SGDLS and YYNGEE. This CDR3 has 15 residues. CDR3 in amino acids: CASTEGVAGGGEQFF. CDR3 nucleotide sequence: TGTGCCAGCACCGAGGGGGTAGCGGGGGGAGGGGAGCAGTTCTTC.

This clonotype came up many times. This chain uses TRBV6-5 with TRBJ2-5; D possibly corresponds to TRBD1 (5 bases). This CDR3 has 15 residues. Germline loops: CDR1 MNHEY, CDR2 SVGAGI. V was trimmed by 4 bases and J by 0 bases, leaving 12 bases between them. CDR3 nucleotides: TGTGCCAGCAGTTCTCACAGGAGTTACCAAGAGACCCAGTACTTC. This encodes CASSSHRSYQETQYF.

The chain links TRBV6-5 to TRBJ1-5; D remains unclear. Trimming stripped 2 bases from V and 4 bases from J, with 6 bases between. Germline lookup yields CDR1 MNHEY and CDR2 SVGAGI. The CDR3 loop spans 13 amino acids. In DNA, the CDR3 is TGTGCCAGCAGTTACGGAGGGAATCAGCCCCAGCATTTT. It yields the protein CASSYGGNQPQHF.

This clonotype was recorded at least ten times. The V and J genes are TRBV20-1 and TRBJ2-7; 8 bases line up with TRBD1. Germline trimming cut 0 bases from V and 1 base from J; bases unmatched to any gene: 5. Germline V CDR1 and CDR2: DFQATT, SNEGSKA (reference sequence). The CDR3 loop spans 15 amino acids. As DNA, the CDR3 is TGCAGTGCTAGAGATCGAGGACAGGGATCCTACGAGCAGTACTTC. It is translated as CSARDRGQGSYEQYF.

The sample holds a few counts of this clonotype. J is TRBJ2-7 and V is TRBV5-6; D could derive from TRBD1 or TRBD2 (5 bases each). The CDR3 is made up of 15 amino acids. Between the trimmed V and J ends, which lost 3 bases and 9 bases, there was a span of 22 bases. CDR1 is SGHDT and CDR2 is YYEEEE in the germline V gene. The CDR3 spells CASSSNPTGASGQYF. CDR3 nucleotides: TGTGCCAGCAGCTCCAACCCAACCGGGGCCAGTGGGCAGTACTTC.

At least ten counts were recorded for this clonotype. The rearrangement links TRBV3-1 to TRBJ1-6; D is unresolved. CDR3 length equals 16 residues. Looked up from germline, CDR1 is LGHDT and CDR2 is YNNKEL (reference sequence). The V and J ends lost 2 bases and 8 bases respectively, with 16 bases between them. The CDR3 DNA follows: TGTGCCAGCAGCCAAAGCAGAAACCCCCGCCATTCACCCCTCCACTTT. It is translated as CASSQSRNPRHSPLHF.

This clonotype was detected many times. The V gene is TRBV7-9, the J gene TRBJ1-1; 7 bases are a match to TRBD1. The trim removed 5 bases at V and 10 bases at J, leaving 13 bases unmatched. Germline V lookup: CDR1 SEHNR, CDR2 FQNEAQ (reference sequence). CDR3 length: 14 residues. CDR3 nucleotides: TGTGCCAGCAGCGAGGGACAGCCTGGGGTCGTAGCTTTCTTT. It is translated as CASSEGQPGVVAFF.

This clonotype was seen many times. The rearrangement joins TRBV5-6 to TRBJ1-1; D is perhaps TRBD1 (6 bases). The germline V and J ends were trimmed by 8 bases and 0 bases, with 14 bases remaining between them. The CDR3 length is 14 residues. Per germline, CDR1 SGHDT and CDR2 YYEEEE. The CDR3 reads CASARTDLNTEAFF. The CDR3 region has the DNA TGTGCCAGTGCGAGGACAGACTTGAACACTGAAGCTTTCTTT.

This clonotype was seen ten or more times. The rearrangement joins TRBV2 to TRBJ2-2; TRBD2 matches at 11 bases. Germline V gives CDR1 SNHLY, CDR2 FYNNEI. V lost 6 bases and J lost 7; bases outside the gene matches: 10. The CDR3 loop spans 16 amino acids. The CDR3: CASREASGGFIGELFF. The DNA for the CDR3 is TGTGCCAGCAGAGAGGCTAGCGGGGGGTTCATCGGGGAGCTGTTTTTT.

Comment on this clonotype: A junction boundary mismatches the germline segment, possibly from a read error. The chain couples TRBV7-9 to TRBJ1-1, with D unresolved. Per the germline V gene, CDR1 is SEHNR and CDR2 is FQNEAQ (reference sequence). This CDR3 is 14 amino acids long. The CDR3 sequence is CVSSLSCGATEAFF. CDR3 in DNA: TGTGTCAGCAGCTTATCCTGTGGTGCCACTGAAGCTTTCTTT.

This clonotype appeared many times. The CDR3 bases are TGTGCCAGCAGCTTAAGCGGGGCTTGGACCGGGGAGCTGTTTTTT. The encoded protein is CASSLSGAWTGELFF. The J gene is TRBJ2-2, the V gene TRBV7-6; TRBD2 matches at 7 bases. CDR1 SGHVS and CDR2 FNYEAQ come from the germline V gene. The CDR3 is 15 residues long. J lost 5 bases, V lost 2 bases, and 5 bases had no gene match. Full variable domain (remainder filled in from reference TRBV7-6 and TRBJ2-2): GAGVSQSPRYKVTKRGQDVALRCDPISGHVSLYWYRQALGQGPEFLTYFNYEAQQDKSGLPNDRFSAERPEGSISTLTIQRTEQRDSAMYRCASSLSGAWTGELFFGEGSRLTVL.